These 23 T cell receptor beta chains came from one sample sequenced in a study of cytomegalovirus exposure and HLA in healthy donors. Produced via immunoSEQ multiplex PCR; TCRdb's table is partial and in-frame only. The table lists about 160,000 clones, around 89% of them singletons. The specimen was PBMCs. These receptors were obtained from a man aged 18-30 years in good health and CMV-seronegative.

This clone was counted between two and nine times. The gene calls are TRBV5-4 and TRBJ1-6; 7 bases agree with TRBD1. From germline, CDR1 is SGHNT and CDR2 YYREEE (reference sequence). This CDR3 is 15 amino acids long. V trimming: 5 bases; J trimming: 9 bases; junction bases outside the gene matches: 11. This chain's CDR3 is CASRDGQASASPLHF. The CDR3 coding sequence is TGTGCCAGCAGGGATGGACAGGCGAGCGCTTCACCCCTCCACTTT.

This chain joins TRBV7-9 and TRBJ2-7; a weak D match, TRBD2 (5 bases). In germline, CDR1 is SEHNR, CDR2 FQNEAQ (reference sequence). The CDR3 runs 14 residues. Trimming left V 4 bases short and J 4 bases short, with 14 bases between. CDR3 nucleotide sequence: TGTGCCAGCAGCTCAAGAGGACGGGAATACGAGCAGTACTTC. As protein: CASSSRGREYEQYF.

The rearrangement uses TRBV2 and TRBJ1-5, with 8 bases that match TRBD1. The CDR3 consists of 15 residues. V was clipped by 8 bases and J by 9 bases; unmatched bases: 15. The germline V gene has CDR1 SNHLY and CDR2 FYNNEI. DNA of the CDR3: TGTGCCAGCCGCGCAGGGGGCCTCAACCTCGCGCCCCAGCATTTT. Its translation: CASRAGGLNLAPQHF.

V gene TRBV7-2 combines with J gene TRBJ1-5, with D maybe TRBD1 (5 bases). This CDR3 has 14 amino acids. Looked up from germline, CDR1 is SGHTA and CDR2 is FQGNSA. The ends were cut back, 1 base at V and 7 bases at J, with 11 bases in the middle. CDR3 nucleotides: TGTGCCAGCAGCTTAGGGGGTGGGGCACAGCCCCAGCATTTT. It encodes CASSLGGGAQPQHF.

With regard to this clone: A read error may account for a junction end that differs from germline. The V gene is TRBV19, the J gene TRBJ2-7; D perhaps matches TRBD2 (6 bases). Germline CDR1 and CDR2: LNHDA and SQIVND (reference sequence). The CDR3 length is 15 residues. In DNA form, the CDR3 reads TGTGCCAGTAGTACCCGGAGGGCTAGTAGTGCGACCCTACACTTC. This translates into CASSTRRASSATLHF.

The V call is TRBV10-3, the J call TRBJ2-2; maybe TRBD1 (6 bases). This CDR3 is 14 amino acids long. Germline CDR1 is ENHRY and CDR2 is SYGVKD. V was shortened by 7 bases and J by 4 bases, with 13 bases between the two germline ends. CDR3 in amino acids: CAIKGQLGTGELFF. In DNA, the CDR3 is TGTGCCATCAAAGGACAGTTGGGCACCGGGGAGCTGTTTTTT.

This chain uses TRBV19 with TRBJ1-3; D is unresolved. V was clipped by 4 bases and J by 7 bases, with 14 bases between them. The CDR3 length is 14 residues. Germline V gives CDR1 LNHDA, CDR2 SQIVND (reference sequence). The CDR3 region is CASSTGTGRNTIYF. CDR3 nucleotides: TGTGCCAGTAGTACGGGAACCGGCCGGAACACCATATATTTT.

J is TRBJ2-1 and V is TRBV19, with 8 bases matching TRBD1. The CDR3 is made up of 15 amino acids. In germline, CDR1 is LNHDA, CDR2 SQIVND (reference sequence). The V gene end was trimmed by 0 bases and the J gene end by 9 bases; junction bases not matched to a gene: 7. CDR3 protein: CASSIDTGGSGEQFF. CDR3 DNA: TGTGCCAGTAGTATAGACACAGGGGGATCGGGTGAGCAGTTCTTC.

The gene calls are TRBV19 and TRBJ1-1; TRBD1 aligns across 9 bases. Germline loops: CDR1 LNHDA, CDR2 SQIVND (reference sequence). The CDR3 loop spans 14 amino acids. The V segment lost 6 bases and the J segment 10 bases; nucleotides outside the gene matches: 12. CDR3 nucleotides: TGTGCCAGTAGGACCGGGACAGGGCCGCTGGGAGCTTTCTTT. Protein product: CASRTGTGPLGAFF. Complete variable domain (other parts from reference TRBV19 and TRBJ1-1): DGGITQSPKYLFRKEGQNVTLSCEQNLNHDAMYWYRQDPGQGLRLIYYSQIVNDFQKGDIAEGYSVSREKKESFPLTVTSAQKNPTAFYLCASRTGTGPLGAFFGQGTRLTVV.

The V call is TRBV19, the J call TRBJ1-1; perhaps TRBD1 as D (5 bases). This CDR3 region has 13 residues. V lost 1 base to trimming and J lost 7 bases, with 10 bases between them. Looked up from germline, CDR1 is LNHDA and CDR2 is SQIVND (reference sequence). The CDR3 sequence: CASSIGWTSEAFF. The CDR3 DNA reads TGTGCCAGTAGTATAGGTTGGACAAGTGAAGCTTTCTTT.

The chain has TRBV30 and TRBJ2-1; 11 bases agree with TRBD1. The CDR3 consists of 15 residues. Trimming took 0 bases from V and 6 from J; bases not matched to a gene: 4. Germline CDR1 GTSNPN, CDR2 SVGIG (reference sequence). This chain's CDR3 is CAWSVLGQGANEQFF. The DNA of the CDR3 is TGTGCCTGGAGTGTACTAGGACAGGGGGCCAATGAGCAGTTCTTC.

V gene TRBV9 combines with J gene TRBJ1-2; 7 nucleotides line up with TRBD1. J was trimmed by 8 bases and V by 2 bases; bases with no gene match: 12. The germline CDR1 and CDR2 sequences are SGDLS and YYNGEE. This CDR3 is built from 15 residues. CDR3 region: CASSVGQGDFLGYTF. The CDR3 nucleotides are TGTGCCAGCAGCGTTGGGCAGGGGGACTTCTTGGGCTACACCTTC.

The CDR3 DNA reads TGTGCCAGCAGCCAACCTATTACCGGGACAGGGTACCGCGCAGATACGCAGTATTTT. Its protein is CASSQPITGTGYRADTQYF. This sequence joins TRBV28 and TRBJ2-3; 9 bases line up with TRBD1. There are 19 residues in the CDR3. Trimming cost V 6 bases and J 4 bases; bases outside gene matches: 20. CDR1 MDHEN and CDR2 SYDVKM come from the germline V gene.

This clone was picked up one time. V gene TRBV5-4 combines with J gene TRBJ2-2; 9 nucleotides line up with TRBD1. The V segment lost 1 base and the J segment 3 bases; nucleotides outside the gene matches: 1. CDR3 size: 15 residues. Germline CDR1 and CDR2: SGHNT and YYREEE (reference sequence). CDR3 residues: CASSLWDRDTGELFF. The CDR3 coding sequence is TGTGCCAGCAGCTTGTGGGACAGGGACACCGGGGAGCTGTTTTTT.

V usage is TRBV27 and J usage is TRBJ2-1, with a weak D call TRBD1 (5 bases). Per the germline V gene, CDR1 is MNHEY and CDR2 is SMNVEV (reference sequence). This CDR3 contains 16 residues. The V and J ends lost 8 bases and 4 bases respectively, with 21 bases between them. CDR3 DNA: TGTGCCAGCTCCATGGGCAGGGATCGGTGGTACAATGAGCAGTTCTTC. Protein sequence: CASSMGRDRWYNEQFF.

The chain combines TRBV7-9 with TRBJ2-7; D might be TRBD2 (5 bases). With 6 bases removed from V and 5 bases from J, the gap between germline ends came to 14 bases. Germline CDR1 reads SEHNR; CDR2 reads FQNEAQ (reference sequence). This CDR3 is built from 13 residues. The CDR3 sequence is CASRRGPSDEQYV. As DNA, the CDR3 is TGTGCCAGCAGACGCGGGCCCTCGGACGAGCAGTACGTC.

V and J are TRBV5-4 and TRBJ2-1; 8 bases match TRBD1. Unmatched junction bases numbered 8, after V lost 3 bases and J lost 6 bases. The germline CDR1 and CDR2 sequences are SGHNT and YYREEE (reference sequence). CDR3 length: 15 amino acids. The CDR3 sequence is CASSYNARGRNEQFF. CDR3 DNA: TGTGCCAGCAGCTATAATGCCAGGGGGCGCAATGAGCAGTTCTTC.

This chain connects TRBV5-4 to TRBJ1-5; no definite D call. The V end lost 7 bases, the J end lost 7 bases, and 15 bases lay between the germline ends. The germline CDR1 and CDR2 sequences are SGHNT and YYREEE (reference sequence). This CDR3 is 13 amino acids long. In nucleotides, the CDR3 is TGTGCCAGCGCAGCGGGGATTGAGCAGCCCCAGCATTTT. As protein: CASAAGIEQPQHF.

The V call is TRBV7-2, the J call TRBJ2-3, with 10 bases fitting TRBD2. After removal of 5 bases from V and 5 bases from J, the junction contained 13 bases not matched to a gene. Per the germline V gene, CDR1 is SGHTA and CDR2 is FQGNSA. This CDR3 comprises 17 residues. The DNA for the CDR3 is TGTGCCAGCAGCCACTGGGGAGCGGGGGGGCCAGAAGATACGCAGTATTTT. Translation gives CASSHWGAGGPEDTQYF.

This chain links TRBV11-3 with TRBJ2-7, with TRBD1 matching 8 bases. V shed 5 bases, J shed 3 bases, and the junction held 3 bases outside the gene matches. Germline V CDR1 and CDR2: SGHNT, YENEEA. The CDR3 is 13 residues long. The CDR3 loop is CASSNGQGYEQYV. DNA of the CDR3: TGTGCCAGCAGCAATGGACAGGGCTACGAGCAGTACGTC.

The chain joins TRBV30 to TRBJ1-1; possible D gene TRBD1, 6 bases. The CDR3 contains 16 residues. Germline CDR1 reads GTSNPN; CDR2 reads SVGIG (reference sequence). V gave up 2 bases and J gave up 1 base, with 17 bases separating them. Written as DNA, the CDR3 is TGTGCCTGGAGTTCTCCGGGTCGGGGGGCGAACACTGAAGCTTTCTTT. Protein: CAWSSPGRGANTEAFF.

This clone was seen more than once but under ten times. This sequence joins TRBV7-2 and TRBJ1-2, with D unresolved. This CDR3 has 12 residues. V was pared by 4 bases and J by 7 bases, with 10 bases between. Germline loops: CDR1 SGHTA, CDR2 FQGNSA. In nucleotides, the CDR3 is TGTGCCAGCAGCTCCGCTCGGGGTGGCTACACCTTC. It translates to CASSSARGGYTF.

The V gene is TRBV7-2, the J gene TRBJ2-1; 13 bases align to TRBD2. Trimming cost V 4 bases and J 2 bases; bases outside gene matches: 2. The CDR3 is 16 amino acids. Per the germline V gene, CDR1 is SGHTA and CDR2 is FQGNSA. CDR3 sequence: CASSWTSGGTYNEQFF. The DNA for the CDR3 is TGTGCCAGCAGCTGGACTAGCGGGGGAACCTACAATGAGCAGTTCTTC.